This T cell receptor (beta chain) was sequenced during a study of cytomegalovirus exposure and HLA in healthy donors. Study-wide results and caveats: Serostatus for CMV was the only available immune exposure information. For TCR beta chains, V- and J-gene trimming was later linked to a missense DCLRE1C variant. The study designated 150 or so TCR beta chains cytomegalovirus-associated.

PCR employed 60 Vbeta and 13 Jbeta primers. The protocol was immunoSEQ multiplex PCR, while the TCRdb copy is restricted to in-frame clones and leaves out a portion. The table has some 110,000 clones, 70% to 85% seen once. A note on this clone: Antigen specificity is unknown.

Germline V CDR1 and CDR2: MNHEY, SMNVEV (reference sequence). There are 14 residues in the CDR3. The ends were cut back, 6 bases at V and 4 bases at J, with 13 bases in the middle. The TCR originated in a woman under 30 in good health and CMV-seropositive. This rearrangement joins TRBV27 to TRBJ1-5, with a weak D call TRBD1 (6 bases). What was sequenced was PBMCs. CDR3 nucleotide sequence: TGTGCCAGCAGCAGCTTGGACAGTAATCAGCCCCAGCATTTT. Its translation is CASSSLDSNQPQHF.